These 27 T cell receptor beta chains came from one sample sequenced in a study of T cells after somatic rescue of genetic block (dated by TCRdb to about 2020). Library generation was performed with the immunoSEQ multiplex PCR assay. Drawn from immuneACCESS, this table holds only the in-frame rearrangements with V and J called that TCRdb kept. Clones are partly lost; checked studies trace under half to an unresolved V gene and leave the rest unexplained. For this sample the table gives 14,000 to 15,000 clones, of which about 70% were detected only once. 14% of the sample belongs to the ten largest clones. Sequenced sample: peripheral blood mononuclear cells (PBMCs). Receptors were obtained from a boy younger than 18.

This chain connects TRBV6-5 to TRBJ1-1, with D perhaps matching TRBD1 (5 bases). The V end lost 2 bases, the J end lost 1 base, and 5 bases lay between the germline ends. The CDR3 is 13 residues long. CDR1 MNHEY and CDR2 SVGAGI come from the germline V gene. The CDR3, as DNA: TGTGCCAGCAGTTACACAGGGAACACTGAAGCTTTCTTT. Amino acids: CASSYTGNTEAFF.

The genes are TRBV28 and TRBJ2-4, with D uncertain. The CDR3 is made up of 16 amino acids. V lost 3 bases to trimming and J lost 1 base, with 13 bases between them. The germline V gene has CDR1 MDHEN and CDR2 SYDVKM. The CDR3 region has the DNA TGTGCCAGCAGTTTTGGTGGTGATGGGGCCAAAAACATTCAGTACTTC. Its translation: CASSFGGDGAKNIQYF.

The chain is built from TRBV19 and TRBJ2-7; 10 nucleotides line up with TRBD2. The CDR3 covers 16 residues. Germline trimming cut 0 bases from V and 5 bases from J; bases unmatched to any gene: 7. CDR1 and CDR2 (germline): LNHDA, SQIVND (reference sequence). CDR3 region: CASSIEGLAETHEQYF. The CDR3 coding sequence is TGTGCCAGTAGTATAGAAGGACTAGCGGAGACCCACGAGCAGTACTTC.

The chain joins TRBV27 to TRBJ2-3; 11 bases are a match to TRBD2. The CDR3 runs to 18 residues. The V gene end was trimmed by 4 bases and the J gene end by 3 bases; junction bases not matched to a gene: 12. Germline assignment: CDR1 MNHEY and CDR2 SMNVEV (reference sequence). The CDR3 nucleotides read TGTGCCAGCAGTTCCATCCAGTTAGCGGGGGGGCCGACAGATACGCAGTATTTT. This gives the protein CASSSIQLAGGPTDTQYF.

The chain links TRBV2 to TRBJ1-4; 11 bases map to TRBD1. V lost 6 bases, J lost 2 bases, and 2 bases stayed unmatched. CDR3 length: 15 amino acids. CDR1 SNHLY and CDR2 FYNNEI come from the germline V gene. In DNA, the CDR3 is TGTGCCAGCAGGGACAGGGGGCCTACTAATGAAAAACTGTTTTTT. Amino acid sequence: CASRDRGPTNEKLFF.

V and J are TRBV6-6 and TRBJ2-7, with 12 bases identical to TRBD2. The CDR3 covers 15 residues. The J segment lost 2 bases and the V segment lost 7 bases, leaving 6 bases of the junction unmatched. Germline V gene lookup returns CDR1 MNHNY and CDR2 SVGAGI (reference sequence). DNA for the CDR3: TGTGCCAGCACTCGAAGGACTAGCGGGACCTACGAGCAGTACTTC. This gives the protein CASTRRTSGTYEQYF.

The genes are TRBV5-1 and TRBJ1-2, with 12 bases matching TRBD1. Germline loops: CDR1 SGHRS, CDR2 YFSETQ. The junction had 3 bases not matched to a gene; V was cut back by 0 bases and J by 6 bases. CDR3 length equals 15 residues. CDR3 in amino acids: CASSLEGTGGDGYTF. The CDR3 DNA is TGCGCCAGCAGCTTGGAGGGGACAGGGGGCGATGGCTACACCTTC.

The rearrangement uses TRBV19 and TRBJ2-7; TRBD1 matches 9 bases. This CDR3 region has 14 residues. J was trimmed by 4 bases and V by 3 bases; bases with no gene match: 4. Germline V gene lookup returns CDR1 LNHDA and CDR2 SQIVND (reference sequence). CDR3 residues: CASSIQGQGYEQYF. The CDR3 DNA is TGTGCCAGTAGTATCCAGGGACAGGGATACGAGCAGTACTTC. Full variable domain (missing parts from reference TRBV19 and TRBJ2-7): DGGITQSPKYLFRKEGQNVTLSCEQNLNHDAMYWYRQDPGQGLRLIYYSQIVNDFQKGDIAEGYSVSREKKESFPLTVTSAQKNPTAFYLCASSIQGQGYEQYFGPGTRLTVT.

The chain joins TRBV28 to TRBJ2-7, with D possibly being TRBD1 or TRBD2 (5 bases each). Deletions cut 2 bases from V and 3 bases from J, with 11 bases between. CDR3 length: 14 residues. Germline-derived CDR1 and CDR2 are MDHEN and SYDVKM. The CDR3 loop is CASSLGDGIYEQYF. The CDR3 DNA reads as TGTGCCAGCAGTTTAGGGGACGGTATCTACGAGCAGTACTTC. Full variable domain (remainder filled in from reference TRBV28 and TRBJ2-7): DVKVTQSSRYLVKRTGEKVFLECVQDMDHENMFWYRQDPGLGLRLIYFSYDVKMKEKGDIPEGYSVSREKKERFSLILESASTNQTSMYLCASSLGDGIYEQYFGPGTRLTVT.

This clone is termed medium-sized. The rearrangement uses TRBV28 and TRBJ1-1; D is unresolved. Germline V gives CDR1 MDHEN, CDR2 SYDVKM. The CDR3 contains 12 residues. V gave up 3 bases and J gave up 1 base, with 3 bases separating them. CDR3 nucleotide sequence: TGTGCCAGCAGTTTTTGGAACACTGAAGCTTTCTTT. This encodes CASSFWNTEAFF.

The chain carries TRBV10-1 and TRBJ2-7; D not certain. The CDR3 is made up of 14 amino acids. V shed 1 base and J shed 7 bases, with 14 bases lying between them. CDR1 and CDR2 from the germline V gene are WNHNN and SYGVQD (reference sequence). The CDR3 nucleotides read TGCGCCAGCAGTGAGTACGGAAGGAACGGGGAGCAGTACTTC. This sequence encodes CASSEYGRNGEQYF.

This chain links TRBV30 with TRBJ1-1, with D maybe TRBD1 (5 bases). Germline V lookup: CDR1 GTSNPN, CDR2 SVGIG (reference sequence). The CDR3 contains 13 residues. Deletions cut 3 bases from V and 5 bases from J, with 13 bases between. The CDR3 region is CAWRGYWGTEAFF. For the CDR3, the DNA is TGTGCCTGGAGGGGGTATTGGGGGACTGAAGCTTTCTTT.

The chain has TRBV2 and TRBJ1-2; 7 bases are a match to TRBD1. The CDR3 runs 15 residues. The germline gives CDR1 SNHLY, CDR2 FYNNEI. V was pared by 6 bases and J by 4 bases, with 11 bases of the junction left unmatched. The CDR3 bases are TGTGCCAGCAGATCCACTTCCGGACAGGTCTATGGCTACACCTTC. Its protein is CASRSTSGQVYGYTF.

V gene TRBV2 combines with J gene TRBJ1-2; 8 bases are a match to TRBD1. The CDR3 sequence is 14 residues long. Germline V gene sequence: CDR1 SNHLY, CDR2 FYNNEI. Trimming cost V 1 base and J 2 bases; bases outside gene matches: 0. The CDR3 here is CASSEGTGNYGYTF. DNA of the CDR3: TGTGCCAGCAGTGAAGGGACAGGGAACTATGGCTACACCTTC.

For this clone: A junction boundary mismatches the germline segment, possibly from a read error. The V and J genes are TRBV30 and TRBJ2-1, with no clear D. CDR3 length: 13 amino acids. Germline CDR1 and CDR2: GTSNPN and SVGIG (reference sequence). The CDR3 nucleotides read TGTGCCTGGAGTCTTGGACCGGGCAATCAGCAGTTCTTC. Protein: CAWSLGPGNQQFF.

This sequence joins TRBV19 and TRBJ1-1; tentatively, D is TRBD1 (6 bases). Trimming pared 6 bases from V and 0 bases from J, leaving 14 bases between. The germline V gene has CDR1 LNHDA and CDR2 SQIVND (reference sequence). There are 15 residues in the CDR3. The chain's CDR3 is CASSRGLSMNTEAFF. CDR3 coding DNA: TGTGCCAGTAGCAGGGGTCTGAGCATGAACACTGAAGCTTTCTTT.

This chain uses TRBV27 with TRBJ2-3, with D perhaps TRBD1 or TRBD2 (5 bases each). The CDR3 loop spans 14 amino acids. CDR1 is MNHEY, CDR2 SMNVEV, per germline (reference sequence). The V and J ends lost 4 bases and 5 bases respectively, with 13 bases between them. This CDR3 is CASSWGNRKDTQYF. CDR3 nucleotides: TGTGCCAGCAGTTGGGGGAACAGAAAAGATACGCAGTATTTT.

The rearrangement joins TRBV25-1 to TRBJ2-3, with 9 bases fitting TRBD2. The length of the CDR3 is 15 residues. V shed 4 bases, J shed 4 bases, and the junction held 6 bases outside the gene matches. Germline CDR1 reads MGHDK; CDR2 reads SYGVNS. The CDR3 DNA reads as TGTGCCAGCAGTGCACGCGGGGGGGCCCCAGATACGCAGTATTTT. Its protein product is CASSARGGAPDTQYF.

A few counts support this clone. The rearrangement joins TRBV7-6 to TRBJ2-3; 10 bases agree with TRBD2. Trimming removed 1 base from V and 6 bases from J; junction bases left unmatched: 7. Germline V lookup: CDR1 SGHVS, CDR2 FNYEAQ. The CDR3 is made up of 16 amino acids. The CDR3 nucleotides read TGTGCCAGCAGCTTAGAGTCGGCTAGCGGGAGTGATACGCAGTATTTT. It codes for CASSLESASGSDTQYF.

The rearrangement links TRBV11-2 to TRBJ2-7; 8 bases align to TRBD2. Germline CDR1 is SGHAT and CDR2 is FQNNGV. The length of the CDR3 is 14 residues. The V and J ends lost 0 bases and 6 bases, in that order; junction bases with no gene match: 4. The CDR3 DNA reads TGTGCCAGCAGCTTAGACCCGGGGGGGCTCGAGCAGTACTTC. Residues: CASSLDPGGLEQYF. Full variable domain (rest looked up from reference TRBV11-2 and TRBJ2-7): EAGVAQSPRYKIIEKRQSVAFWCNPISGHATLYWYQQILGQGPKLLIQFQNNGVVDDSQLPKDRFSAERLKGVDSTLKIQPAKLEDSAVYLCASSLDPGGLEQYFGPGTRLTVT.

The rearrangement joins TRBV5-6 to TRBJ2-7, with D unresolved. CDR3 length: 13 residues. The V end lost 0 bases, the J end lost 0 bases, and 4 bases lay between the germline ends. The germline gives CDR1 SGHDT, CDR2 YYEEEE. The CDR3 is CASSLVFSYEQYF. The CDR3 bases are TGTGCCAGCAGCTTGGTCTTCTCCTACGAGCAGTACTTC.

This sequence joins TRBV12-5 and TRBJ1-4; D not certain. V gave up 4 bases and J gave up 8 bases, with 8 bases separating them. The CDR3 extends over 12 amino acids. Per germline, CDR1 LGHNT and CDR2 FRNRAP. CDR3 residues: CASGYPLEKLFF. Written as DNA, the CDR3 is TGTGCTAGTGGTTATCCCCTCGAAAAACTGTTTTTT.

The gene calls are TRBV28 and TRBJ1-2; D gene unclear. Germline V CDR1 and CDR2: MDHEN, SYDVKM. With 7 bases removed from V and 0 bases from J, the gap between germline ends came to 15 bases. The CDR3 runs 15 residues. CDR3 amino acids: CASISTPPTNYGYTF. The CDR3 DNA reads TGTGCCAGCATCTCAACCCCCCCTACTAACTATGGCTACACCTTC.

This chain joins TRBV7-6 and TRBJ1-3; a weak D match, TRBD1 (5 bases). This CDR3 is built from 15 residues. Per the germline V gene, CDR1 is SGHVS and CDR2 is FNYEAQ. Trimming pared 5 bases from V and 4 bases from J, leaving 15 bases between. CDR3 loop: CASSRRSGDGNTIYF. The CDR3 DNA follows: TGTGCCAGCAGCCGACGGTCCGGGGACGGAAACACCATATATTTT.

The chain employs TRBV11-2 and TRBJ1-1; D may be TRBD1 (6 bases). The CDR3 totals 15 residues. Germline V lookup: CDR1 SGHAT, CDR2 FQNNGV. Trimming took 7 bases from V and 1 from J, leaving 16 bases between them. The chain's CDR3 is CASTRAGTPNTEAFF. The CDR3 DNA is TGTGCCAGCACCCGAGCGGGGACACCGAACACTGAAGCTTTCTTT.

The chain joins TRBV10-3 to TRBJ2-7; 9 bases line up with TRBD1. J lost 2 bases, V lost 5 bases, and 4 bases had no gene match. Germline lookup yields CDR1 ENHRY and CDR2 SYGVKD. The CDR3 has 14 amino acids. The CDR3 loop reads CAISPGQGAYEQYF. The CDR3 nucleotides read TGTGCCATCAGTCCGGGACAGGGCGCCTACGAGCAGTACTTC.

V usage is TRBV27 and J usage is TRBJ2-5; D unclear. Germline-derived CDR1 and CDR2 are MNHEY and SMNVEV (reference sequence). The CDR3 has 12 amino acids. The V gene lost 4 bases and the J gene lost 8 bases, with 11 bases spanning the gap. CDR3 residues: CASSSPPGTQYF. The CDR3 DNA follows: TGTGCCAGCAGTTCCCCGCCGGGCACCCAGTACTTC.